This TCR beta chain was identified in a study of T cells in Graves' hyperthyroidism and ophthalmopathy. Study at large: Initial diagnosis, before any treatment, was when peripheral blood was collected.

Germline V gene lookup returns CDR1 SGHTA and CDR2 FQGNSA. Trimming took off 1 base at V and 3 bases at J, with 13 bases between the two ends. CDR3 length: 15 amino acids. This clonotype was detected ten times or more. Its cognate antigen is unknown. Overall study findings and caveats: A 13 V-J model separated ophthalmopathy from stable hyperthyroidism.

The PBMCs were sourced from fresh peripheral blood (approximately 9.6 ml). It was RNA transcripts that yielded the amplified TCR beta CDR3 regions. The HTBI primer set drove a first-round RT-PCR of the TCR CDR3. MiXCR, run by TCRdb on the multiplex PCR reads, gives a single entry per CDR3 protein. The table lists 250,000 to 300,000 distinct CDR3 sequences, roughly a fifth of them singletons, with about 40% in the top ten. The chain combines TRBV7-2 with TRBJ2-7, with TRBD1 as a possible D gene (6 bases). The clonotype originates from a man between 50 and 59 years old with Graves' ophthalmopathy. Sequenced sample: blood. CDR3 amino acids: CASSLVSGRGYEQYF. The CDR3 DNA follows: TGTGCCAGCAGCTTAGTCTCGGGCAGGGGCTACGAGCAGTACTTC.